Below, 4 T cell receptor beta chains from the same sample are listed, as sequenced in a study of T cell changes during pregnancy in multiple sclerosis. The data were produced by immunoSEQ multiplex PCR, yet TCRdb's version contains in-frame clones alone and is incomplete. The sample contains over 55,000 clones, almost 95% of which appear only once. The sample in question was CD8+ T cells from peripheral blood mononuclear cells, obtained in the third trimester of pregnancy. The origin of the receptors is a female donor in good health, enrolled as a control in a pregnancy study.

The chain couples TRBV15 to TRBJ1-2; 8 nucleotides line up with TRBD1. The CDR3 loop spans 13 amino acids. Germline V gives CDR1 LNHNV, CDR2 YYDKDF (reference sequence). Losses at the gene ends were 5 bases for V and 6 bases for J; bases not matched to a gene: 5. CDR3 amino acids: CATSGLTGDGYTF. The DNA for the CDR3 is TGTGCCACCAGCGGATTGACAGGGGATGGCTACACCTTC.

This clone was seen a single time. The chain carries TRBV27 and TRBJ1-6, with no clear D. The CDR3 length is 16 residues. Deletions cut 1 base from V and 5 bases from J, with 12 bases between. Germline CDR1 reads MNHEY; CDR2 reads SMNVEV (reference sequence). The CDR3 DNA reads TGTGCCAGCAGTTTATTTGGCCGAATTAATAATTCACCCCTCCACTTT. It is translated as CASSLFGRINNSPLHF.

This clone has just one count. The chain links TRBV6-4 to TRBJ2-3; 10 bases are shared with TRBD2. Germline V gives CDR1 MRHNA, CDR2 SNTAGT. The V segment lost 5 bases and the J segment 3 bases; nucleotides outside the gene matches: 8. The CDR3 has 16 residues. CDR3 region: CASSFKAGGPTDTQYF. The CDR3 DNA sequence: TGTGCCAGCAGTTTTAAAGCGGGGGGGCCGACAGATACGCAGTATTTT.

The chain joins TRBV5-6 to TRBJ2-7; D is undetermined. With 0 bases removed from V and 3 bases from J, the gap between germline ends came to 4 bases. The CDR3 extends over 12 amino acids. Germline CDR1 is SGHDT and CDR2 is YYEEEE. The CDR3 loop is CASSLGYYEQYF. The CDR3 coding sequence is TGTGCCAGCAGCTTGGGTTACTACGAGCAGTACTTC.